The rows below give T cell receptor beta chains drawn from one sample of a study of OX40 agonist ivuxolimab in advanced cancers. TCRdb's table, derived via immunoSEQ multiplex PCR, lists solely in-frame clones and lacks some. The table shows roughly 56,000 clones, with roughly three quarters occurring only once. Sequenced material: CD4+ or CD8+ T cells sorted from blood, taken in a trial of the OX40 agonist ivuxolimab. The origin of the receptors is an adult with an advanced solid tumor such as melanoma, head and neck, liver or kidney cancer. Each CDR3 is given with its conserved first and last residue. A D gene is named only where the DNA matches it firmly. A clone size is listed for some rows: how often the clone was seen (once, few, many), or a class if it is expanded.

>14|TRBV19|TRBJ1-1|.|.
CASSIREAGPEAFF
TGTGCCAGTAGTATAAGAGAGGCGGGACCTGAAGCTTTCTTT
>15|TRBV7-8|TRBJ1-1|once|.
CASSLGAGMNTEAFF
TGTGCCAGCAGCTTAGGAGCAGGGATGAACACTGAAGCTTTCTTT
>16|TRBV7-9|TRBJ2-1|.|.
CASSRPSPSTGNEQFF
TGTGCCAGCAGCCGTCCTTCCCCCTCGACTGGGAATGAGCAGTTCTTC
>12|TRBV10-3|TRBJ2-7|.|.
CAITSDTYEQYF
TGTGCCATCACATCGGACACCTACGAGCAGTACTTC
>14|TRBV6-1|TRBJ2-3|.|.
CASSLGLGTDTQYF
TGTGCCAGCAGTTTAGGGTTAGGCACAGATACGCAGTATTTT
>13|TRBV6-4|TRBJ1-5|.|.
CASSPGVHQPQHF
TGTGCCAGCAGTCCCGGAGTCCATCAGCCCCAGCATTTT
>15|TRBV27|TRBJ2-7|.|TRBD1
CASSLSWGQHNEQYF
TGTGCCAGCAGTTTATCGTGGGGACAGCACAACGAGCAGTACTTC
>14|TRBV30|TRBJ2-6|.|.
CAWSPPPGANVLTF
TGTGCCTGGAGCCCACCCCCTGGGGCCAACGTCCTGACTTTC
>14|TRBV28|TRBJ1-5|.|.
CASSIQISNQPQHF
TGTGCCAGCAGTATACAGATAAGCAATCAGCCCCAGCATTTT
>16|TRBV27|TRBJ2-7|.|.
CASSFGQGTNSYEQYF
TGTGCCAGCAGTTTCGGGCAGGGGACCAACTCCTACGAGCAGTACTTC
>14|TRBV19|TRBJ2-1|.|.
CASSSQQGSGEQFF
TGTGCCAGTAGTAGCCAACAGGGCTCGGGTGAGCAGTTCTTC
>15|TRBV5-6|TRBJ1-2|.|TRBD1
CASSLIGGTGRGYTF
TGTGCCAGCAGCTTGATTGGGGGGACAGGGAGAGGCTACACCTTC
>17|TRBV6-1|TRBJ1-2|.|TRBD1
CASSEAGTGESWRGYTF
TGTGCCAGCAGTGAAGCAGGGACAGGGGAGTCGTGGCGTGGCTACACCTTC
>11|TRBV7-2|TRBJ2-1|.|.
CASSFGSEQFF
TGTGCCAGCAGCTTTGGGAGTGAGCAGTTCTTC
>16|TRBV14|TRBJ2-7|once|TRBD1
CASSHGEGGGVDEQYF
TGTGCCAGCAGCCATGGCGAAGGGGGCGGTGTCGACGAGCAGTACTTC
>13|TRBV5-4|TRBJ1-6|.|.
CASSGLYNSPLHF
TGTGCCAGCAGCGGACTCTATAATTCACCCCTCCACTTT
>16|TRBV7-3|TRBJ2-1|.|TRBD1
CASSSPGQASRNEQFF
TGTGCCAGCAGCTCTCCGGGACAGGCCTCTAGGAATGAGCAGTTCTTC
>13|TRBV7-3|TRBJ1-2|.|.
CASSLDNNRGYTF
TGTGCCAGCAGCTTAGACAATAACCGTGGCTACACCTTC
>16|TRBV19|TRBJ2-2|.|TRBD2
CASSRGLAGRTGELFF
TGTGCCAGTAGTAGAGGACTAGCGGGACGAACCGGGGAGCTGTTTTTT
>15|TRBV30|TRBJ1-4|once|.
CAWGAPGRTNEKLFF
TGTGCCTGGGGGGCCCCAGGGCGAACTAATGAAAAACTGTTTTTT
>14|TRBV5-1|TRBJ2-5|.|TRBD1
CASSFYGGQGEKYF
TGCGCCAGCAGCTTTTATGGAGGACAGGGGGAAAAGTACTTC
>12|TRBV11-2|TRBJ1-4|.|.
CASSLDLGRLFF
TGTGCCAGCAGCTTAGACTTAGGGAGGCTGTTTTTT
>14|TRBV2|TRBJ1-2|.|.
CASSERSGNYGYTF
TGTGCCAGCAGTGAACGGAGCGGGAACTATGGCTACACCTTC
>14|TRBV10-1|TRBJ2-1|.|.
CASSAGQDYHEQFF
TGCGCCAGCAGTGCCGGACAGGACTACCATGAGCAGTTCTTC
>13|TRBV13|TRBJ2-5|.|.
CASSPRRLETQYF
TGTGCCAGCAGCCCTCGTAGGCTTGAGACCCAGTACTTC
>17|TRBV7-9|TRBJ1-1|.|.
CASSLGLQGLMNTEAFF
TGTGCCAGCAGCTTGGGTTTGCAGGGCCTGATGAACACTGAAGCTTTCTTT
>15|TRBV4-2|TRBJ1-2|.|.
CASSQDLTNNYGYTF
TGTGCCAGCAGCCAAGATTTGACTAATAACTATGGCTACACCTTC
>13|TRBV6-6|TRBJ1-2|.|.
CASSPAGRYGYTF
TGTGCCAGCAGTCCCGCCGGACGCTATGGCTACACCTTC
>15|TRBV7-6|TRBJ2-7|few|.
CASKKTDGGSYEQYF
TGTGCCAGCAAAAAAACAGACGGGGGCTCCTACGAGCAGTACTTC
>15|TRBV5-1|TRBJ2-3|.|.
CASSLAVGYTDTQYF
TGCGCCAGCAGCTTGGCCGTAGGATACACAGATACGCAGTATTTT
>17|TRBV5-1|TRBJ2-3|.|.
CASSLGRGAFSTDTQYF
TGCGCCAGCAGCTTGGGCCGGGGGGCCTTTAGCACAGATACGCAGTATTTT
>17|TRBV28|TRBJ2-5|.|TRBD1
CASSLWGVQGVQETQYF
TGTGCCAGCAGTTTGTGGGGCGTACAGGGGGTCCAAGAGACCCAGTACTTC
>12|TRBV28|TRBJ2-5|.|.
CASSLQQETQYF
TGTGCCAGCAGTCTACAGCAAGAGACCCAGTACTTC
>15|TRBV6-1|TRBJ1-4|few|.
CASSPQGITNEKLFF
TGTGCCAGCAGCCCACAGGGAATAACTAATGAAAAACTGTTTTTT
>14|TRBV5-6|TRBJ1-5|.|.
CASSRRIGNQPQHF
TGTGCCAGCAGCCGGCGAATCGGCAATCAGCCCCAGCATTTT
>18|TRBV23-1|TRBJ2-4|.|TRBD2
CASSHQRRGDDPKNIQYF
TGCGCCAGCAGTCACCAACGCCGGGGGGATGATCCCAAAAACATTCAGTACTTC
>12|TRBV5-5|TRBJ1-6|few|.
CASSLASSPLHF
TGTGCCAGCAGCTTGGCCAGCTCACCCCTCCACTTT
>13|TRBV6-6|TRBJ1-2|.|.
CASSRDTYYGYTF
TGTGCCAGCAGCCGCGACACCTACTATGGCTACACCTTC